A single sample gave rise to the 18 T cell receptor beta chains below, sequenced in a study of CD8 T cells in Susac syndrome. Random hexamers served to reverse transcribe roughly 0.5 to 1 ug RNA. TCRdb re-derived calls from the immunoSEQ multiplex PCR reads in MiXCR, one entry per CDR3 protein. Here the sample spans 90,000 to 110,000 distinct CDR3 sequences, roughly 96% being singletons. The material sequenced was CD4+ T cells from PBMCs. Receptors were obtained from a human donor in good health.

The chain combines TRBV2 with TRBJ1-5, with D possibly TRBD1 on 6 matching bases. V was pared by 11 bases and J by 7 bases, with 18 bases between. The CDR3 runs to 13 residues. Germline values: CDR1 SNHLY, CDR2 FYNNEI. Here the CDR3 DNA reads TGTGCCTCGGGGGTACAGGGAGGCCAGCCCCAGCATTTT. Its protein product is CASGVQGGQPQHF.

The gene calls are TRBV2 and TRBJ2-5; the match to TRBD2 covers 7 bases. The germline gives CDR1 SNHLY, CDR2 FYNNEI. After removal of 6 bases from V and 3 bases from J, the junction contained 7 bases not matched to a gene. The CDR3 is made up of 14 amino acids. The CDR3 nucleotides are TGTGCCAGCAGAGACGGGGGACTAAAAGAGACCCAGTACTTC. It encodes CASRDGGLKETQYF.

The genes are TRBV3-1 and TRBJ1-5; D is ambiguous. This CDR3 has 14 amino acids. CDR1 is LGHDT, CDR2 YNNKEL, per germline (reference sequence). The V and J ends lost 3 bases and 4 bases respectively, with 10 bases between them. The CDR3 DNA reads TGTGCCAGCAGCCAGCGAGGTGCTAATCAGCCCCAGCATTTT. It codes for CASSQRGANQPQHF.

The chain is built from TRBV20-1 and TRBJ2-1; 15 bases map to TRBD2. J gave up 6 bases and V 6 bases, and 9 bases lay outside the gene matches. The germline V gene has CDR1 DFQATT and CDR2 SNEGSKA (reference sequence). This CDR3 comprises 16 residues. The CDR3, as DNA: TGCAGTGCCGGACTAGCGGGAGGGCCAGGGGGCAATGAGCAGTTCTTC. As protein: CSAGLAGGPGGNEQFF.

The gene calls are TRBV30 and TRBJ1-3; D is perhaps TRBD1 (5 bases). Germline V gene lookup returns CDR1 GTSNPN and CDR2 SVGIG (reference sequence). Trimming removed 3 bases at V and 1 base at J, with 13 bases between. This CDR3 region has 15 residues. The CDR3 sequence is CAWSRQGKSGNTIYF. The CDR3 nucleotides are TGTGCCTGGAGCCGGCAGGGAAAATCTGGAAACACCATATATTTT.

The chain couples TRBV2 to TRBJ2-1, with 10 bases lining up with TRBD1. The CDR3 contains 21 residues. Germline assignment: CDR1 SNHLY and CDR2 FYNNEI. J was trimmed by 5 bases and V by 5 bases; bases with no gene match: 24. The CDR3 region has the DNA TGTGCCAGCAGTTTGATGTTTTGGACAGGGGGTCCGAGCGGGAGAAACAATGAGCAGTTCTTC. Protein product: CASSLMFWTGGPSGRNNEQFF.

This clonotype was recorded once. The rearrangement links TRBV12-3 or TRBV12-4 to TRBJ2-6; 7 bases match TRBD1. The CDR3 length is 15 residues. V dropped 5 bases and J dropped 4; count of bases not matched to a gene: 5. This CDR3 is CASSLTGVGANVLTF. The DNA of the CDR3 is TGTGCCAGCAGTCTCACAGGGGTCGGGGCCAACGTCCTGACTTTC.

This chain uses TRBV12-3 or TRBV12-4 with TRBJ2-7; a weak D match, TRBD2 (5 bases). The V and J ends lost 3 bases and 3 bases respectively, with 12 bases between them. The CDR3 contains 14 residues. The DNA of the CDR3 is TGTGCCAGCAGTTTCGGAGCGGCTCACTACGAGCAGTACTTC. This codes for CASSFGAAHYEQYF.

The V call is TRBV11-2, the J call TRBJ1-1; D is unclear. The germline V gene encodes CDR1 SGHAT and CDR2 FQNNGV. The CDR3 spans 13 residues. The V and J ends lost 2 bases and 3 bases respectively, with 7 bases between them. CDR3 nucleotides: TGTGCCAGCAGCTTATTGTCGCACACTGAAGCTTTCTTT. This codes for CASSLLSHTEAFF.

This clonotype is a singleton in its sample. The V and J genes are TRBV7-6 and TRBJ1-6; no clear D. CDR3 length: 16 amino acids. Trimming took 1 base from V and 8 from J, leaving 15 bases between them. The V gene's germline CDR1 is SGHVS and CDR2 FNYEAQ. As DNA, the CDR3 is TGTGCCAGCAGCTTAGGAAGGTCCAGGACGGATTCACCCCTCCACTTT. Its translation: CASSLGRSRTDSPLHF. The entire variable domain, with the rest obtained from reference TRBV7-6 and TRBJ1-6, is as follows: GAGVSQSPRYKVTKRGQDVALRCDPISGHVSLYWYRQALGQGPEFLTYFNYEAQQDKSGLPNDRFSAERPEGSISTLTIQRTEQRDSAMYRCASSLGRSRTDSPLHFGNGTRLTVT.

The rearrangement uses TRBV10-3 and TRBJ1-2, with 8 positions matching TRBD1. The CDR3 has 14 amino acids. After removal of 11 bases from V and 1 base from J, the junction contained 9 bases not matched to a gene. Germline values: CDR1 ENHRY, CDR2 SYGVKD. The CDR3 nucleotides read TGTGCCGGATCAACAGGGGGGAATAACTATGGCTACACCTTC. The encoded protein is CAGSTGGNNYGYTF.

In DNA form, the CDR3 reads TGTGCCAGCAGAAGATCCTACGGAGAGCCCGATCAGCCCCAGCATTTT. Translated, it gives CASRRSYGEPDQPQHF. The chain couples TRBV27 to TRBJ1-5; D ambiguous. Per the germline V gene, CDR1 is MNHEY and CDR2 is SMNVEV (reference sequence). Trimming stripped 6 bases from V and 5 bases from J, with 20 bases between. The CDR3 loop spans 16 amino acids.

Here the CDR3 reads CSVLPTGRTDTQYF. The CDR3 DNA follows: TGCAGCGTCCTTCCGACGGGGCGCACAGATACGCAGTATTTT. This rearrangement joins TRBV29-1 to TRBJ2-3; tentatively, D is TRBD1 or TRBD2 (5 bases each). Germline V gene lookup returns CDR1 SQVTM and CDR2 ANQGSEA. CDR3 length: 14 residues. The ends were cut back, 6 bases at V and 1 base at J, with 14 bases in the middle.

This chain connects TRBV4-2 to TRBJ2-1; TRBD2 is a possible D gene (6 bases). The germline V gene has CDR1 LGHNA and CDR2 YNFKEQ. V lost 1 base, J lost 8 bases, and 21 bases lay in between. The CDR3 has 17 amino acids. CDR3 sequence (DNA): TGTGCCAGCAGCCAAGGGAGCTGGCGGGACGGGGTCCATGAGCAGTTCTTC. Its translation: CASSQGSWRDGVHEQFF.

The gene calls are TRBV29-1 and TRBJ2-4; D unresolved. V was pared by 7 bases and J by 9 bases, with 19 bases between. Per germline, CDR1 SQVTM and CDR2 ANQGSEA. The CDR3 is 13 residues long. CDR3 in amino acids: CSGNAHGGAIQYF. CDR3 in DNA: TGCAGCGGTAACGCCCACGGTGGTGCCATTCAGTACTTC. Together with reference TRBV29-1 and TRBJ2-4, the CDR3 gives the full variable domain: SAVISQKPSRDICQRGTSLTIQCQVDSQVTMMFWYRQQPGQSLTLIATANQGSEATYESGFVIDKFPISRPNLTFSTLTVSNMSPEDSSIYLCSGNAHGGAIQYFGAGTRLSVL.

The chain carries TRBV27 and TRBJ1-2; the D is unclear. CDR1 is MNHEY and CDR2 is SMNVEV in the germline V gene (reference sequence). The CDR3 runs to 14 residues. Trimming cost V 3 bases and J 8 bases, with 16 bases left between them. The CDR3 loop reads CASSFTGTVKGYTF. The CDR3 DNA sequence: TGTGCCAGCAGTTTTACTGGAACCGTAAAGGGCTACACCTTC.

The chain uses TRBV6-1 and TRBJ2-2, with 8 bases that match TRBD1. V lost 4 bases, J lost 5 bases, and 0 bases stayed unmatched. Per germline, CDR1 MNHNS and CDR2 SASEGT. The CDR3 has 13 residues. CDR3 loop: CASSGQGTGELFF. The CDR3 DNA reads TGTGCCAGCAGTGGACAGGGGACCGGGGAGCTGTTTTTT.

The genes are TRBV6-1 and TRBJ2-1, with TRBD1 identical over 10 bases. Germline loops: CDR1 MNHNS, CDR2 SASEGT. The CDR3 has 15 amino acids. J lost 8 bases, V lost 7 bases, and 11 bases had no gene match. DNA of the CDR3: TGTGCCAGCAACCCCCAGACAGGGGGCATCCATGAGCAGTTCTTC. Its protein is CASNPQTGGIHEQFF.